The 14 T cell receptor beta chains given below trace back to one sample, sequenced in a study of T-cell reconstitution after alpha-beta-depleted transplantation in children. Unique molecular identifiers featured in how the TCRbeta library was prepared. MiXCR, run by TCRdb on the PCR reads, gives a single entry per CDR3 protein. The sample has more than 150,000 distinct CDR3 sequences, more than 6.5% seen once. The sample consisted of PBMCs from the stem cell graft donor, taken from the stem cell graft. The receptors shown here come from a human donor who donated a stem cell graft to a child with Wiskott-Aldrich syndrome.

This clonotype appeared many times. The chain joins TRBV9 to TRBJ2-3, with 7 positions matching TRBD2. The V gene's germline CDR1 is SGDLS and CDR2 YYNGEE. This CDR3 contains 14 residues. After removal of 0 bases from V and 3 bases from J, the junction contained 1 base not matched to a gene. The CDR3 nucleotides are TGTGCCAGCAGCGTAGCTAGCGGAACAGATACGCAGTATTTT. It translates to CASSVASGTDTQYF. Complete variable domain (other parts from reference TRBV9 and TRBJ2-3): DSGVTQTPKHLITATGQRVTLRCSPRSGDLSVYWYQQSLDQGLQFLIQYYNGEERAKGNILERFSAQQFPDLHSELNLSSLELGDSALYFCASSVASGTDTQYFGPGTRLTVL.

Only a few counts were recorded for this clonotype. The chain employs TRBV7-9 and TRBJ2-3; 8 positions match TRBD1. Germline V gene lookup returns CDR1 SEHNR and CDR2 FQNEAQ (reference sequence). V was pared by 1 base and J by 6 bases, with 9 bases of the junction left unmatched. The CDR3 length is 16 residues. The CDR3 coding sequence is TGTGCCAGCAGCTTAGTCGGTACAGGGGGGTTGGATACGCAGTATTTT. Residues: CASSLVGTGGLDTQYF.

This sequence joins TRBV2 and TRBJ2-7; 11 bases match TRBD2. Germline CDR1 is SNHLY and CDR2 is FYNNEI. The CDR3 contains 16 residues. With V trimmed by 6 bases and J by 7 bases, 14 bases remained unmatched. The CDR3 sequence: CASSVSGTSGVLEQYF. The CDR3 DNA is TGTGCCAGCAGCGTGTCCGGGACTAGCGGCGTTTTGGAGCAGTACTTC.

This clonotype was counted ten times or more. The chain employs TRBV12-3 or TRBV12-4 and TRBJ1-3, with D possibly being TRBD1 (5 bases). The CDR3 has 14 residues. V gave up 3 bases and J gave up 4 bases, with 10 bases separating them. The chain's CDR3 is CASSFGAPGNTIYF. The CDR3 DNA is TGTGCCAGCAGTTTCGGGGCTCCGGGAAACACCATATATTTT.

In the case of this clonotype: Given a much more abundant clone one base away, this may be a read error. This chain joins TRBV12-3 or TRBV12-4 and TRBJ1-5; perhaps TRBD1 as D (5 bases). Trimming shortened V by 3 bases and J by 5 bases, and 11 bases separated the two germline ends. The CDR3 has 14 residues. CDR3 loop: CASSFVGDDQPQHF. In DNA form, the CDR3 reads TGTGCCAGCAGTTTTGTTGGGGACGATCAGCCCCAGCATTTT.

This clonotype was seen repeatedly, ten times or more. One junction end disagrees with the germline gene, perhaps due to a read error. CDR3 protein: CASSQGFEGLRVNRYEQYF. DNA of the CDR3: TGCGCCAGCAGTCAAGGCTTTGAGGGCCTGCGCGTGAATCGCTACGAGCAGTACTTC. V is TRBV4-3 and J is TRBJ2-7; possibly TRBD2 for D (5 bases). The germline V gene has CDR1 LGHNA and CDR2 YSLEER. This CDR3 region has 19 residues.

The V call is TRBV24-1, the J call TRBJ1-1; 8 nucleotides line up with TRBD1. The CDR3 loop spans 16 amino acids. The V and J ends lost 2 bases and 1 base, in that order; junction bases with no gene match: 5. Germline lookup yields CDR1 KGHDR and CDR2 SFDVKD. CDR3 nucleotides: TGTGCCACCAGTGATTCCGCAGGGGGCACGAACACTGAAGCTTTCTTT. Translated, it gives CATSDSAGGTNTEAFF.

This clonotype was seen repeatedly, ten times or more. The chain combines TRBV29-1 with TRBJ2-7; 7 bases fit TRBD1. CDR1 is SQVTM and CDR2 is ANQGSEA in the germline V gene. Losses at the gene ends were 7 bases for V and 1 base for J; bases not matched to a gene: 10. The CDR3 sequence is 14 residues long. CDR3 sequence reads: CSGCVGTESYEQYF. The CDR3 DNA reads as TGCAGCGGGTGCGTAGGGACAGAATCCTACGAGCAGTACTTC.

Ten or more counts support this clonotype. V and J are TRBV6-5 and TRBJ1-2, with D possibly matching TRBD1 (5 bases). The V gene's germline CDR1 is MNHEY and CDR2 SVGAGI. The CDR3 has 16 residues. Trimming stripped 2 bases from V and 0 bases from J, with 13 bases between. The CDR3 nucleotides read TGTGCCAGCAGTTACGGCGGGGCAGAGACTAACTATGGCTACACCTTC. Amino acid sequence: CASSYGGAETNYGYTF.

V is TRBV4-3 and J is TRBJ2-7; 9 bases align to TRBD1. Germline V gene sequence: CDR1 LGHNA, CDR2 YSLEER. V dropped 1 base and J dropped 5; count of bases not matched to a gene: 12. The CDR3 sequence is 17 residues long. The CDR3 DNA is TGCGCCAGCAGCCAAGTGAGTGATACAGGGGGCAGGCACGAGCAGTACTTC. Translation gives CASSQVSDTGGRHEQYF.

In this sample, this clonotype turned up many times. In nucleotides, the CDR3 is TGTGCCAGCAGTGAAGGGACTTTCGACTCCTACAATGAGCAGTTCTTC. Translated: CASSEGTFDSYNEQFF. This chain links TRBV25-1 with TRBJ2-1; a weak D match, TRBD2 (6 bases). Germline CDR1 is MGHDK and CDR2 is SYGVNS. The CDR3 has 16 amino acids. V was trimmed by 2 bases and J by 0 bases, leaving 11 bases between them.

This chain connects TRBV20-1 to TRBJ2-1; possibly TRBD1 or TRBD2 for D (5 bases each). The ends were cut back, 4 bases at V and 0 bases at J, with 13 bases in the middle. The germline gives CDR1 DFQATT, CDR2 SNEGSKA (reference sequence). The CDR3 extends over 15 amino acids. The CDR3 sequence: CSANNGARSYNEQFF. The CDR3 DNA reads TGCAGTGCTAATAACGGGGCCCGCTCCTACAATGAGCAGTTCTTC.

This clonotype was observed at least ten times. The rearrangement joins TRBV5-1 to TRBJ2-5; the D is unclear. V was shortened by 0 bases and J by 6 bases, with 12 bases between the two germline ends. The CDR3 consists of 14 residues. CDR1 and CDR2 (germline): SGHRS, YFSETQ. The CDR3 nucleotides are TGCGCCAGCAGCTTGGAGCTCAACTTGAAGACCCAGTACTTC. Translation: CASSLELNLKTQYF.

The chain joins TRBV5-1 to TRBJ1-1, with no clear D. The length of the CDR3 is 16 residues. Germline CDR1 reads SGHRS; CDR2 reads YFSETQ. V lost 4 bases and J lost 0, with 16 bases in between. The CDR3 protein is CASSRPGGSMNTEAFF. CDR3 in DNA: TGCGCCAGCAGCCGCCCGGGTGGGAGCATGAACACTGAAGCTTTCTTT.